This TCR beta chain was retrieved from a study of beta chain features in type 1 diabetes. The investigators reverse transcribed all of the isolated RNA, so they sequenced expressed TCRB transcripts. Here immunoSEQ multiplex PCR was the method, and the copy in TCRdb shows in-frame clones only, minus some. Seen here are nearly 700,000 clones, around 15% observed once, and the top ten hold approximately 0.02%. As concerns this clone: Antigen unknown.

Study-wide points: Type 1 diabetes patients had TCRB CDR3s that were shorter (moderately but significantly so) in all four CD4+ subsets.

The single heparinised draw taken from each donor contained around 110 mL of blood on average. Purity of each sorted population was above 95%. Sequenced sample: naive CD4+ T cells from blood. The TCR originated in a man younger than 30 with type 1 diabetes.

DNA for the CDR3: TGTGCCAGCAGCTTCAGCGGGAAACCCTCTCAGCCCCAGCATTTT. It codes for CASSFSGKPSQPQHF. This chain links TRBV5-8 with TRBJ1-5; D uncertain. Germline CDR1 SGHTS, CDR2 YDEGEE. The V end was cut by 2 bases, the J end by 6 bases, with 15 bases between. The CDR3 spans 15 residues.